The 3 T cell receptor beta chains presented below share a single source sample, sequenced in a study of T-cell reconstitution after alpha-beta-depleted transplantation in children. Researchers prepared the TCRbeta library using unique molecular identifiers, the study reports. TCRdb itself ran the PCR reads through MiXCR, one entry per CDR3 protein. In the table there are 750,000 to 950,000 distinct CDR3 sequences, around 15% of which are singletons. Here the sequenced sample was PBMCs, mostly from graft donor cells, taken 360 days after TCRalphabeta/CD19-depleted stem cell transplant. Every receptor here comes from a male patient aged 5 to 17 who had a stem cell transplant for acute lymphoblastic leukemia, so the T cells may come from the graft donor.

Notes on this clonotype: A much larger clone is a single base away; this may be a read error. The gene calls are TRBV16 and TRBJ1-1; D perhaps matches TRBD1 (5 bases). There are 13 residues in the CDR3. CDR1 and CDR2 from the germline V gene are KGHSY and FQNENV. Here the CDR3 DNA reads TGTGCCAGCAGCCAAGAGAGGGGATCTGAATCTTTCTTT. It encodes CASSQERGSESFF.

The chain couples TRBV6-1 to TRBJ2-3; 11 bases align to TRBD2. With V trimmed by 9 bases and J by 4 bases, 9 bases remained unmatched. The CDR3 runs 15 residues. Germline loops: CDR1 MNHNS, CDR2 SASEGT. As DNA, the CDR3 is TGTGCCAGTTCGGCACTAGCGGGAGCTGCAGATACGCAGTATTTT. Its translation: CASSALAGAADTQYF.

CDR3 loop: CATNSGSSYEQYF. The CDR3 coding sequence is TGTGCCACCAATAGCGGTAGCTCCTACGAGCAGTACTTC. This chain uses TRBV10-3 with TRBJ2-7, with D possibly matching TRBD2 (6 bases). This CDR3 contains 13 residues. Germline lookup yields CDR1 ENHRY and CDR2 SYGVKD. V lost 10 bases and J 0 bases, leaving 13 bases between the germline ends.